This TCR beta chain was identified during a study of Graves' ophthalmopathy and Graves' hyperthyroidism. Study in general: Upon initial diagnosis and before any treatment, peripheral blood was collected.

Findings of the study overall: It was with 70.59% sensitivity and approximately 75% specificity that the model predicted ophthalmopathy progression.

In regard to this clonotype: Its specificity is not known.

RNA transcripts provided the template for amplifying TCR beta CDR3 regions. An initial RT-PCR round employing HTBI primers preceded a second-round multiplex PCR. TCRdb recomputed calls from the multiplex PCR reads with MiXCR, one row per CDR3 protein. The table includes roughly 500,000 distinct CDR3 sequences, approximately 15% detected once. Ophthalmopathy cases showed moderate-to-severe activity, scoring CAS ≥3 and NOSPECS ≥4, with duration under 3 months. Pregnancy or lactation, uncontrolled infections and other autoimmune diseases were grounds for excluding patients. Source material: blood. This sequence originates from a young woman with Graves' ophthalmopathy.

The DNA of the CDR3 is TGTGCCAGCAGCTGGGAGACAGGGATCTACGAGCAGTACTTC. Protein: CASSWETGIYEQYF. The gene calls are TRBV5-5 and TRBJ2-7, with 7 bases identical to TRBD1. The CDR3 extends over 14 amino acids. The V gene's germline CDR1 is SGHKS and CDR2 YYEKEE (reference sequence). After removal of 3 bases from V and 3 bases from J, the junction contained 6 bases not matched to a gene. Filled out from reference TRBV5-5 and TRBJ2-7, the complete variable domain reads DAGVTQSPTHLIKTRGQQVTLRCSPISGHKSVSWYQQVLGQGPQFIFQYYEKEERGRGNFPDRFSARQFPNYSSELNVNALLLGDSALYLCASSWETGIYEQYFGPGTRLTVT.